The subject of this entry is one TCR beta chain. Its antigen is unidentified. The sample originates from a study of CD4+ T cells in melanoma. Study outcomes and limitations: Reportedly, melanoma neoantigen-specific CD4+ T cells showed varied differentiation states. CD8+ T cell, macrophage and B cell function reportedly correlated with neoantigen-specific CD4+ T cells.

Sequencing used immunoSEQ multiplex PCR; TCRdb keeps in-frame clones, though not all of them. The table has more than 10,000 clones, roughly two thirds seen once. There are 16 residues in the CDR3. Trimming removed 7 bases from V and 1 base from J, with 17 bases in between. CDR1 MNHNY and CDR2 SVGAGI come from the germline V gene (reference sequence). Sequences were obtained from cells from a culture (not recorded whether cultured in vitro). The chain links TRBV6-6 to TRBJ1-5; a possible D gene is TRBD1 (5 bases). This TCR came from a human donor with melanoma. The CDR3: CASIMTVVQSNQPQHF. The CDR3 nucleotides are TGTGCCAGCATCATGACAGTCGTTCAGAGCAATCAGCCCCAGCATTTT.